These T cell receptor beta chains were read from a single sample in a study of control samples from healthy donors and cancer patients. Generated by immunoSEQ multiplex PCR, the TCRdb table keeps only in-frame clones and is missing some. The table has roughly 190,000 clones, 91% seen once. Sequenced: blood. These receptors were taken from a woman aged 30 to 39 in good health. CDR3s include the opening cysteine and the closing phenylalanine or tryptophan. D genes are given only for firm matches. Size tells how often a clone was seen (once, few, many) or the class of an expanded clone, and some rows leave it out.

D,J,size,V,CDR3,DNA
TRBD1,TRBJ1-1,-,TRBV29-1,CSGGTGNTEAFF,TGCAGCGGTGGGACAGGGAACACTGAAGCTTTCTTT
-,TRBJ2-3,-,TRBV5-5,CASSSGGVNTDTQYF,TGTGCCAGCAGCTCTGGCGGGGTTAACACAGATACGCAGTATTTT
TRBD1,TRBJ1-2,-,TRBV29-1,CSVEDPRGPNYGYTF,TGCAGCGTTGAAGATCCCAGGGGGCCTAACTATGGCTACACCTTC
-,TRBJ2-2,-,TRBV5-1,CASSLGTANTGELFF,TGCGCCAGCAGCTTGGGTACAGCGAACACCGGGGAGCTGTTTTTT
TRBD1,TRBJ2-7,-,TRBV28,CASRAGQGTYEQYF,TGTGCCAGCAGAGCCGGACAGGGGACTTACGAGCAGTACTTC
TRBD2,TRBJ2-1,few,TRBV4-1,CASSQAGTSGAYEQFF,TGCGCCAGCAGCCAAGCCGGGACTAGCGGGGCCTATGAGCAGTTCTTC
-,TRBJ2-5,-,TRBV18,CASSPPPPETQYF,TGTGCCAGCTCACCACCACCCCCAGAGACCCAGTACTTC
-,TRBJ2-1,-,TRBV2,CASSERGSYNEQFF,TGTGCCAGCAGTGAGAGGGGCTCCTACAATGAGCAGTTCTTC
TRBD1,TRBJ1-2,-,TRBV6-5,CASRRQGKDGYTF,TGTGCCAGCAGACGACAGGGAAAGGACGGCTACACCTTC
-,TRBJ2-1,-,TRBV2,CASRWGNGYNEQFF,TGTGCCAGCAGGTGGGGAAACGGATACAATGAGCAGTTCTTC
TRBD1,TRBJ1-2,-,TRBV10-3,CAISETGGVYGYTF,TGTGCCATCAGTGAGACAGGGGGGGTCTATGGCTACACCTTC
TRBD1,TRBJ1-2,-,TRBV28,CASSATGPLSYGYTF,TGTGCCAGCAGTGCGACAGGGCCCCTGTCCTATGGCTACACCTTC
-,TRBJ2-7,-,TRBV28,CASSFGQGGTYEQYF,TGTGCCAGCAGTTTTGGTCAGGGGGGGACCTACGAGCAGTACTTC
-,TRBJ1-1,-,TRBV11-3,CASSLDAGGGANTEAFF,TGTGCCAGCAGCTTAGATGCGGGTGGGGGAGCCAACACTGAAGCTTTCTTT
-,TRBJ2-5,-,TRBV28,CASSLLPVQETQYF,TGTGCCAGCAGTTTATTACCCGTCCAAGAGACCCAGTACTTC
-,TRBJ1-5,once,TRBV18,CASSQGLGQPQHF,TGTGCCAGCTCACAGGGTTTGGGTCAGCCCCAGCATTTT
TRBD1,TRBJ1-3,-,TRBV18,CASSRVGQARSGNTIYF,TGTGCCAGCTCCCGGGTGGGACAGGCGCGCTCTGGAAACACCATATATTTT
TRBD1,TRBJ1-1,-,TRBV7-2,CASSLTGGNTEAFF,TGTGCCAGCAGCTTGACAGGGGGGAACACTGAAGCTTTCTTT
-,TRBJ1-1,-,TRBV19,CASSPRVGNTEAFF,TGTGCCAGTAGTCCCAGGGTGGGGAACACTGAAGCTTTCTTT
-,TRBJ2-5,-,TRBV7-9,CASSLAEGQETQYF,TGTGCCAGCAGCTTAGCCGAGGGTCAAGAGACCCAGTACTTC
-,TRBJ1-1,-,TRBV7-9,CASDTNTEAFF,TGTGCCAGCGACACCAACACTGAAGCTTTCTTT
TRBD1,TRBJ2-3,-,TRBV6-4,CASSDRTGGTDTQYF,TGTGCCAGCAGTGACCGGACAGGGGGCACAGATACGCAGTATTTT
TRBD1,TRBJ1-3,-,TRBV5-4,CASSLQGGSGNTIYF,TGTGCCAGCAGCTTGCAGGGGGGCTCTGGAAACACCATATATTTT
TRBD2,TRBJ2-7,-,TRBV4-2,CASSQGSGSTYEQYF,TGTGCCAGCAGCCAAGGGAGCGGGAGCACCTACGAGCAGTACTTC
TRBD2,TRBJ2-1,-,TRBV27,CASKGGRAYNEQFF,TGTGCCAGCAAAGGCGGGAGAGCGTACAATGAGCAGTTCTTC
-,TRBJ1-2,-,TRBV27,CASSLGGDYGYTF,TGTGCCAGCAGTTTGGGGGGAGACTATGGCTACACCTTC
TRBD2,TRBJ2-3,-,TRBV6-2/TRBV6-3,CASSYGRASDTQYF,TGTGCCAGCAGTTACGGGAGGGCCTCAGATACGCAGTATTTT
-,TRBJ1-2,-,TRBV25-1,CASSEEAPLGYTF,TGTGCCAGCAGTGAGGAGGCGCCCCTTGGCTACACCTTC
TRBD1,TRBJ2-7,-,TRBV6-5,CASSYSWTGGYEQYF,TGTGCCAGCAGTTACTCTTGGACAGGGGGCTACGAGCAGTACTTC
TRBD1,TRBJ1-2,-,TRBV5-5,CASRAGQANYGYTF,TGTGCCAGCAGGGCGGGACAGGCTAACTATGGCTACACCTTC
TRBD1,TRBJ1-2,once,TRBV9,CASSVGAGGVYGYTF,TGTGCCAGCAGCGTAGGTGCAGGGGGCGTCTATGGCTACACCTTC
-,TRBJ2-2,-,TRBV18,CASSPLNTGELFF,TGTGCCAGCTCACCACTTAACACCGGGGAGCTGTTTTTT
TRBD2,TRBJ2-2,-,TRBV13,CASSLGLAGVTGELFF,TGTGCCAGCAGCTTGGGACTAGCGGGAGTCACCGGGGAGCTGTTTTTT
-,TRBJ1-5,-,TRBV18,CASSPTVGPDQPQHF,TGTGCCAGCTCACCAACGGTGGGGCCGGATCAGCCCCAGCATTTT
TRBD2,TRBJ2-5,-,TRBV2,CASSSSGVETQYF,TGTGCCAGCAGTTCTAGCGGGGTAGAGACCCAGTACTTC
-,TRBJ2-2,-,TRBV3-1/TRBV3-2,CASSHGNGELFF,TGTGCCAGCAGCCACGGGAACGGGGAGCTGTTTTTT
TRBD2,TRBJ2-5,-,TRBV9,CASSVGVAGGGQETQYF,TGTGCCAGCAGCGTAGGGGTAGCGGGAGGGGGGCAAGAGACCCAGTACTTC
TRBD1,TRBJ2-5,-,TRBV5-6,CASSWDRGQETQYF,TGTGCCAGCAGCTGGGACAGGGGGCAAGAGACCCAGTACTTC